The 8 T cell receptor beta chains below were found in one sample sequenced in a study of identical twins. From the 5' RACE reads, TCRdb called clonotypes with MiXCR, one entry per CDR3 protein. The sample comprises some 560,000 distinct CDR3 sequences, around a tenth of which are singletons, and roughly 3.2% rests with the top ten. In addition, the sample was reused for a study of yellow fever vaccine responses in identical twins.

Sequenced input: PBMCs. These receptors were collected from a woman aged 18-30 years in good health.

The CDR3 is CSARRASGTYNEQFF. Here the CDR3 DNA reads TGCAGTGCTAGAAGGGCTAGCGGAACCTACAATGAGCAGTTCTTC. The chain carries TRBV20-1 and TRBJ2-1, with 7 bases aligning to TRBD2. Germline lookup yields CDR1 DFQATT and CDR2 SNEGSKA (reference sequence). The CDR3 runs 15 residues. Germline trimming cut 2 bases from V and 2 bases from J; bases unmatched to any gene: 6.

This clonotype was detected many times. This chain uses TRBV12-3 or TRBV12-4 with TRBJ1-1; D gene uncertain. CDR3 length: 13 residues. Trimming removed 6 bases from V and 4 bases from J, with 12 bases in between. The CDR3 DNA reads TGTGCCAGCAGCACCTCCTCGGGCACTGAAGCTTTCTTT. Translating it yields CASSTSSGTEAFF.

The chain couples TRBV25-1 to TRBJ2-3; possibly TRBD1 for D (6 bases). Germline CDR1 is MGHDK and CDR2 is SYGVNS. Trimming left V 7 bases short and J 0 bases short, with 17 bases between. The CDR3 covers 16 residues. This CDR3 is CASNYRDARSTDTQYF. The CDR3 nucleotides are TGTGCCAGCAATTACAGGGATGCGAGAAGCACAGATACGCAGTATTTT.

The CDR3 DNA reads TGTGCCACCAGCAGAGATCTCAAGGACGGGGTCCAGGCTTTCTTT. Protein product: CATSRDLKDGVQAFF. The chain carries TRBV15 and TRBJ1-1; D gene uncertain. Trimming pared 0 bases from V and 11 bases from J, leaving 19 bases between. CDR1 and CDR2 from the germline V gene are LNHNV and YYDKDF (reference sequence). The CDR3 runs to 15 residues.

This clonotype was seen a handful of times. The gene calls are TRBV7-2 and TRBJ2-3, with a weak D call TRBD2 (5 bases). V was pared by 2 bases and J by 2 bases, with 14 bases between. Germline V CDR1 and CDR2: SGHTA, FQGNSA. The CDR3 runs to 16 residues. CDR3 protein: CASSLFGGYNTDTQYF. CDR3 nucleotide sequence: TGTGCCAGCAGCTTATTTGGCGGGTACAACACAGATACGCAGTATTTT.

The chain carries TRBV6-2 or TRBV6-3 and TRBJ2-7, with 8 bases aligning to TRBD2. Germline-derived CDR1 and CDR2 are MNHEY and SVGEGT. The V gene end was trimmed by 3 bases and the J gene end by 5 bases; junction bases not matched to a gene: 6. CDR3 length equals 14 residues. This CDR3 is CASSYPGGDNEQYF. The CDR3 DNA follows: TGTGCCAGCAGTTATCCGGGAGGGGACAACGAGCAGTACTTC.

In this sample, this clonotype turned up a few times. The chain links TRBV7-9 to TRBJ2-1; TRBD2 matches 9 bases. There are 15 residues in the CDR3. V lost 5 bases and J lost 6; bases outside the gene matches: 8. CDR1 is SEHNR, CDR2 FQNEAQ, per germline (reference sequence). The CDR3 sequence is CASSIPSSGVNEQFF. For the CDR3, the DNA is TGTGCCAGCAGCATTCCATCTAGCGGGGTCAATGAGCAGTTCTTC.

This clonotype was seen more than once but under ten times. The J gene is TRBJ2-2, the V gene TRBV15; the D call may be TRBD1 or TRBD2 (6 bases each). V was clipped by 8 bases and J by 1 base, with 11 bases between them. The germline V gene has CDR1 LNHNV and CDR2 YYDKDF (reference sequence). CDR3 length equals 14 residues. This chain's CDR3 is CATSGAGNTGELFF. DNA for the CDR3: TGTGCCACCTCGGGGGCGGGGAACACCGGGGAGCTGTTTTTT. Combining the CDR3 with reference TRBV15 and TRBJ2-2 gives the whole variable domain DAMVIQNPRYQVTQFGKPVTLSCSQTLNHNVMYWYQQKSSQAPKLLFHYYDKDFNNEADTPDNFQSRRPNTSFCFLDIRSPGLGDTAMYLCATSGAGNTGELFFGEGSRLTVL.